This TCR beta chain is from a study of blood T cell repertoires in COVID-19. The CDR3 is 17 amino acids. Germline CDR1 and CDR2: LNHDA and SQIVND (reference sequence). The V and J ends lost 5 bases and 1 base, in that order; junction bases with no gene match: 8. Here immunoSEQ multiplex PCR was the method, and the copy in TCRdb shows in-frame clones only, minus some. Of 95,000 or so clones listed, approximately 80% are singletons. The sequenced sample was peripheral blood. The receptor's source is a human donor in a cohort sampled during active COVID-19. The chain couples TRBV19 to TRBJ1-5; TRBD1 matches 10 bases. In nucleotides, the CDR3 is TGTGCCAGTAGTTCAGGACAGGGGGGCGTAAGCAATCAGCCCCAGCATTTT. This translates into CASSSGQGGVSNQPQHF.